This T cell receptor beta chain was found in a study of beta chain features in type 1 diabetes. The overall study: Age, gender, cell numbers and subset yield matched between patients and controls. Study outcomes and limitations: High-TCR-expressing cells could be over-represented by cDNA sequencing.

Germline V CDR1 and CDR2: MDHEN, SYDVKM. Deletions cut 6 bases from V and 4 bases from J, with 10 bases between. The CDR3 is made up of 13 amino acids. A sort by CD45RO/CCR7/CD25/CD127/CD95/CD27 yielded CD4+ naive, central memory, regulatory and stem cell-like memory cells. The whole isolated RNA underwent reverse transcription, so sequencing captured expressed TCRB transcripts. Only in-frame clones appear in the TCRdb table, and some are missing; sequencing was by immunoSEQ multiplex PCR. This sample has roughly 140,000 clones; about 7.3% occur once, and the top ten carry 0.65%. This clone showed up just a few times. Its antigen is not known.

The sequence came from a man between 18 and 35 years old in good health. This chain links TRBV28 with TRBJ1-5, with D hard to call. The sample comprised central memory CD4+ T cells from blood. The CDR3 DNA reads as TGTGCCAGCAGCGATACTAGGAATCAGCCCCAGCATTTT. Translation gives CASSDTRNQPQHF. Filled out from reference TRBV28 and TRBJ1-5, the complete variable domain reads DVKVTQSSRYLVKRTGEKVFLECVQDMDHENMFWYRQDPGLGLRLIYFSYDVKMKEKGDIPEGYSVSREKKERFSLILESASTNQTSMYLCASSDTRNQPQHFGDGTRLSIL.